Below, 17 T cell receptor beta chains from the same sample are listed, as sequenced in a study of blood T cell repertoires in COVID-19. Produced via immunoSEQ multiplex PCR; TCRdb's table is partial and in-frame only. Altogether 140,000 to 150,000 clones are present, over 60% being singletons, with the ten largest covering approximately 16%. Specimen: peripheral blood. These receptor sequences come from a man between 50 and 59 years old with acute or convalescent COVID-19.

This clone has a single count. CDR3 sequence: CASSLPGGPPGELFF. The CDR3 bases are TGTGCCAGCAGCTTACCGGGGGGGCCCCCCGGGGAGCTGTTTTTT. The rearrangement uses TRBV5-6 and TRBJ2-2, with 8 bases identical to TRBD2. The V and J ends lost 2 bases and 6 bases, in that order; junction bases with no gene match: 6. This CDR3 is 15 amino acids long. Germline CDR1 SGHDT, CDR2 YYEEEE.

This chain connects TRBV5-6 to TRBJ1-3; TRBD1 matches at 7 bases. V lost 4 bases to trimming and J lost 3 bases; unmatched junction nucleotides: 13. This CDR3 is 17 amino acids long. Germline CDR1 and CDR2: SGHDT and YYEEEE. The CDR3 here is CASSRGGGAWDGNTIYF. Here the CDR3 DNA reads TGTGCCAGCAGCCGCGGAGGGGGCGCATGGGATGGAAACACCATATATTTT.

V and J are TRBV19 and TRBJ2-5, with D perhaps TRBD1 (5 bases). The CDR3 spans 14 residues. The ends were cut back, 3 bases at V and 3 bases at J, with 11 bases in the middle. Germline CDR1 is LNHDA and CDR2 is SQIVND (reference sequence). The CDR3 spells CASSISPGKETQYF. The CDR3 DNA follows: TGTGCCAGTAGTATTTCGCCAGGGAAAGAGACCCAGTACTTC.

This rearrangement joins TRBV5-6 to TRBJ2-1; a possible D gene is TRBD1 (6 bases). Trimming pared 4 bases from V and 6 bases from J, leaving 14 bases between. CDR1 is SGHDT and CDR2 is YYEEEE in the germline V gene. This CDR3 is built from 14 residues. This chain's CDR3 is CASSLRDTPNEQFF. CDR3 nucleotides: TGTGCCAGCAGCCTCCGGGACACCCCCAATGAGCAGTTCTTC.

This sequence joins TRBV14 and TRBJ2-1; 9 bases agree with TRBD1. This CDR3 spans 15 amino acids. The germline gives CDR1 SGHDN, CDR2 FVKESK. The V and J ends lost 5 bases and 4 bases, in that order; junction bases with no gene match: 6. In nucleotides, the CDR3 is TGTGCCAGCAGCGTTACAGGGGGCGTATACAATGAGCAGTTCTTC. It yields the protein CASSVTGGVYNEQFF.

This clone has a handful of counts. J is TRBJ2-1 and V is TRBV7-3; TRBD2 matches at 7 bases. CDR3 length: 18 residues. Germline V gene data show CDR1 as SGHTA and CDR2 as FQGTGA. The V gene end was trimmed by 5 bases and the J gene end by 2 bases; junction bases not matched to a gene: 15. CDR3: CASSPSASRRGTYNEQFF. The CDR3 region has the DNA TGTGCCAGCAGCCCATCGGCCTCACGGCGGGGGACCTACAATGAGCAGTTCTTC. Drawing the rest from reference TRBV7-3 and TRBJ2-1, the complete variable domain is GAGVSQTPSNKVTEKGKYVELRCDPISGHTALYWYRQSLGQGPEFLIYFQGTGAADDSGLPNDRFFAVRPEGSVSTLKIQRTERGDSAVYLCASSPSASRRGTYNEQFFGPGTRLTVL.

The chain is built from TRBV28 and TRBJ1-5; no firm D call. The CDR3 loop spans 15 amino acids. Germline CDR1 and CDR2: MDHEN and SYDVKM. V shed 3 bases and J shed 4 bases, with 13 bases lying between them. The CDR3 sequence is CASSLGGQANQPQHF. The CDR3 DNA sequence: TGTGCCAGCAGTTTGGGCGGGCAGGCTAATCAGCCCCAGCATTTT.

The rearrangement links TRBV10-3 to TRBJ2-2; D may be TRBD1 (5 bases). V was cut by 7 bases and J by 2 bases, with 8 bases left in between. The CDR3 extends over 13 amino acids. Germline V CDR1 and CDR2: ENHRY, SYGVKD. Here the CDR3 reads CAIKDTNTGELFF. Written as DNA, the CDR3 is TGTGCCATCAAGGACACAAACACCGGGGAGCTGTTTTTT.

This clone was found once. This chain uses TRBV14 with TRBJ1-3; TRBD1 matches 11 bases. The CDR3 extends over 17 amino acids. CDR1 SGHDN and CDR2 FVKESK come from the germline V gene. With V trimmed by 5 bases and J by 3 bases, 9 bases remained unmatched. The CDR3 DNA follows: TGTGCCAGCAGCTTCCACGGGACAGGGGGTGTTGGAAACACCATATATTTT. This codes for CASSFHGTGGVGNTIYF. Drawing the rest from reference TRBV14 and TRBJ1-3, the complete variable domain is EAGVTQFPSHSVIEKGQTVTLRCDPISGHDNLYWYRRVMGKEIKFLLHFVKESKQDESGMPNNRFLAERTGGTYSTLKVQPAELEDSGVYFCASSFHGTGGVGNTIYFGEGSWLTVV.

The table lists this clone with a count of one. This chain links TRBV5-1 with TRBJ1-1; the D gene is possibly TRBD1 (6 bases). V lost 0 bases and J 1 base, leaving 22 bases between the germline ends. This CDR3 is 19 amino acids long. In germline, CDR1 is SGHRS, CDR2 YFSETQ. The CDR3 region has the DNA TGCGCCAGCAGCTTGGGGTTCGTACTCATCGGACAGAAGAACACTGAAGCTTTCTTT. It encodes CASSLGFVLIGQKNTEAFF.

This chain connects TRBV15 to TRBJ2-6; D possibly corresponds to TRBD1 (6 bases). In germline, CDR1 is LNHNV, CDR2 YYDKDF (reference sequence). CDR3 length: 15 residues. V was cut by 8 bases and J by 2 bases, with 13 bases left in between. CDR3 residues: CATQDSKPGANVLTF. CDR3 nucleotide sequence: TGTGCCACCCAGGACAGTAAACCTGGGGCCAACGTCCTGACTTTC.

This sequence joins TRBV7-8 and TRBJ2-5, with a tentative D call TRBD1 (5 bases). CDR1 is SGHVS and CDR2 is FQNEAQ in the germline V gene. Trimming removed 2 bases from V and 5 bases from J, with 15 bases in between. The CDR3 sequence is 15 residues long. The CDR3 nucleotides read TGTGCCAGCAGCTTATATAGGGCCTCAGGGGAGACCCAGTACTTC. Its protein product is CASSLYRASGETQYF.

J is TRBJ1-2 and V is TRBV19; 7 bases match TRBD1. Germline-derived CDR1 and CDR2 are LNHDA and SQIVND (reference sequence). Trimming cost V 0 bases and J 8 bases; bases outside gene matches: 15. CDR3 length equals 17 residues. The CDR3 DNA follows: TGTGCCAGTAGTATAGAACTCGAGCTGGAGGGGGCGATCGGCTACACCTTC. As protein: CASSIELELEGAIGYTF.

The chain combines TRBV29-1 with TRBJ2-3; 8 nucleotides agree with TRBD2. The CDR3 has 16 residues. The germline gives CDR1 SQVTM, CDR2 ANQGSEA. V was pared by 0 bases and J by 4 bases, with 9 bases of the junction left unmatched. The DNA of the CDR3 is TGCAGCGTTGAAGATCCGGATAGCGGGGAGTCAGATACGCAGTATTTT. This gives the protein CSVEDPDSGESDTQYF.

This clone has just a few counts. The chain joins TRBV11-3 to TRBJ2-1, with TRBD2 identical over 7 bases. V was clipped by 6 bases and J by 8 bases; unmatched bases: 4. The CDR3 loop spans 12 amino acids. Germline-derived CDR1 and CDR2 are SGHNT and YENEEA. CDR3 nucleotide sequence: TGTGCCAGCAGAGAGCGGGGCCATGAGCAGTTCTTC. Protein: CASRERGHEQFF. The whole variable domain, filled in from reference TRBV11-3 and TRBJ2-1, reads EAGVVQSPRYKIIEKKQPVAFWCNPISGHNTLYWYLQNLGQGPELLIRYENEEAVDDSQLPKDRFSAERLKGVDSTLKIQPAELGDSAVYLCASRERGHEQFFGPGTRLTVL.

Only one count was recorded for this clone. V usage is TRBV29-1 and J usage is TRBJ1-2, with 8 bases matching TRBD1. The CDR3 runs to 15 residues. Looked up from germline, CDR1 is SQVTM and CDR2 is ANQGSEA. The junction had 7 bases not matched to a gene; V was cut back by 3 bases and J by 1 base. In nucleotides, the CDR3 is TGCAGCGTTGAGGACAGGGAAACTTTTAACTATGGCTACACCTTC. This sequence encodes CSVEDRETFNYGYTF.

A remark on this clone: Different DNA sequences within this sample yield the same CDR3. CDR3 DNA sequence: TGCGCCAGCAGCTTGTTTCGGGACAGGGCGAACACTGAAGCTTTCTTT. It encodes CASSLFRDRANTEAFF. V and J are TRBV5-1 and TRBJ1-1; 9 positions match TRBD1. Germline CDR1 is SGHRS and CDR2 is YFSETQ. The ends lost 1 base at V and 1 base at J; junction bases unmatched: 5. The CDR3 consists of 16 residues.